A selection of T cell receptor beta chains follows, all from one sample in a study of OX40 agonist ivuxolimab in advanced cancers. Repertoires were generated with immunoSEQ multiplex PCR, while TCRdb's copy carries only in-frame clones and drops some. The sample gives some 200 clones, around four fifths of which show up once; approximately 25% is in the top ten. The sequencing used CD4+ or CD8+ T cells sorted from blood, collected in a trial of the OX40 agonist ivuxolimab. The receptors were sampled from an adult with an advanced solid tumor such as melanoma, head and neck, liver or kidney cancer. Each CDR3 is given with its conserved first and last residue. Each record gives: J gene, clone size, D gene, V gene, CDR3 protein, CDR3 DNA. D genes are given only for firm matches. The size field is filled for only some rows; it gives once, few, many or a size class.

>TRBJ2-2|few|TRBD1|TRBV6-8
CASRGAGQANTGELFF
TGTGCCAGCAGAGGCGCGGGACAGGCGAACACCGGGGAGCTGTTTTTT
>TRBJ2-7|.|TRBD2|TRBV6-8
CASKPGLASYEQYF
TGTGCCAGCAAACCGGGACTAGCGTCTTACGAGCAGTACTTC
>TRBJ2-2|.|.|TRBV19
CASSIAGATGELFF
TGTGCCAGTAGTATAGCTGGGGCCACCGGGGAGCTGTTTTTT
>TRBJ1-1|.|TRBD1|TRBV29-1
CSAPLGQGNTEAFF
TGCAGCGCCCCACTGGGACAGGGGAACACTGAAGCTTTCTTT
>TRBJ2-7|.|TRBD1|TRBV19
CASSSSRDRAYEQYF
TGTGCCAGTAGTTCGTCCCGGGACAGGGCCTACGAGCAGTACTTC
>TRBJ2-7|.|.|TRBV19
CASSIAGHGYYEQYF
TGTGCCAGTAGTATCGCCGGACACGGTTACTACGAGCAGTACTTC
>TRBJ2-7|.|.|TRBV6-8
CASTPPGSEQYF
TGTGCCAGCACCCCCCCAGGGAGCGAGCAGTACTTC
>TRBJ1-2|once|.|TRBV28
CASSIARQHYGYTF
TGTGCCAGCAGCATCGCGCGGCAGCACTATGGCTACACCTTC
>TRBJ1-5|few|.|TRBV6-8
CASTYGLSGEQPQHF
TGTGCCAGCACCTACGGGCTCTCTGGGGAACAGCCCCAGCATTTT
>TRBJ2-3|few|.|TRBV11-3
CASSLDRERDTQYF
TGTGCCAGCAGCTTAGACAGGGAGCGTGATACGCAGTATTTT
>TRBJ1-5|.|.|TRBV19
CASCSGQGGNQPQHF
TGTGCCAGTTGCTCGGGGCAGGGCGGCAATCAGCCCCAGCATTTT
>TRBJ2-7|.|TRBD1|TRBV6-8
CASSYWTGLSYEQYF
TGTGCCAGCAGTTACTGGACAGGGCTCTCCTACGAGCAGTACTTC
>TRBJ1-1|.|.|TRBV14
CASSSQGNTEAFF
TGTGCCAGCAGCTCGCAGGGGAACACTGAAGCTTTCTTT
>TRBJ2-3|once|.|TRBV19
CASSILPAADTQYF
TGTGCCAGTAGTATCCTACCAGCAGCAGATACGCAGTATTTT
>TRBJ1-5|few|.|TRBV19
CASRKGGGRIQPQHF
TGTGCCAGTAGAAAGGGAGGGGGACGTATTCAGCCCCAGCATTTT
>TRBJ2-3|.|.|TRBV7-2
CASSLLAGVTDTQYF
TGTGCCAGCAGCTTGTTGGCAGGAGTCACAGATACGCAGTATTTT
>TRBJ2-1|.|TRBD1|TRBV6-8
CASTLMGDRPYNEQFF
TGTGCCAGCACCCTGATGGGGGACAGGCCCTACAATGAGCAGTTCTTC
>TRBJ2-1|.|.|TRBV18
CASSLHDSSSSYNEQFF
TGTGCCAGCTCACTTCATGACAGTTCCAGCTCCTACAATGAGCAGTTCTTC
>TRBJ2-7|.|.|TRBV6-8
CASSLDPYVEQYF
TGTGCCAGCAGTTTGGACCCCTACGTAGAGCAGTACTTC
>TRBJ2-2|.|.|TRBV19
CASTEPNTGELFF
TGTGCCAGTACCGAACCTAACACCGGGGAGCTGTTTTTT
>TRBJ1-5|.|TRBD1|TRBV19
CASSIPGTGKIQPQHF
TGTGCCAGTAGTATCCCGGGGACAGGGAAAATTCAGCCCCAGCATTTT
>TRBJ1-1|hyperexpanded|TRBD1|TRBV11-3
CASSLGTGSTEAFF
TGTGCCAGCAGCCTCGGGACAGGGAGCACTGAAGCTTTCTTT
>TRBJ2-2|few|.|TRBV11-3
CASSLVGTPTGELFF
TGTGCCAGCAGCTTAGTCGGGACTCCCACCGGGGAGCTGTTTTTT
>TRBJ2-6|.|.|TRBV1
CTSSRVSLCTRANVLTF
TGCACCAGCAGTCGGGTAAGTTTGTGCACACGGGCCAACGTCCTGACTTTC
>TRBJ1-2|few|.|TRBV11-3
CASSLRPSHYGYTF
TGTGCCAGCAGCTTGAGGCCGTCTCACTATGGCTACACCTTC
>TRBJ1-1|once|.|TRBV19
CASSWGGSPNTEAFF
TGTGCCAGTAGTTGGGGAGGCAGCCCGAACACTGAAGCTTTCTTT
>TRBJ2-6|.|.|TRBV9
CASCHGFKQSRANVLTF
TGTGCCAGCTGTCACGGGTTCAAACAAAGTCGGGCCAACGTCCTGACTTTC
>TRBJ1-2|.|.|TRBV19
CASSMAGNGYTF
TGTGCCAGTAGTATGGCAGGGAATGGCTACACCTTC
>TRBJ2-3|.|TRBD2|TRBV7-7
CASSSRLAGGLPTDTQYF
TGTGCCAGCAGCTCCCGACTAGCGGGGGGCTTACCCACAGATACGCAGTATTTT
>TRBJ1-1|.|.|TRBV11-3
CASSREEGVRAEAFF
TGTGCCAGCAGCCGTGAAGAAGGGGTGAGGGCTGAAGCTTTCTTT
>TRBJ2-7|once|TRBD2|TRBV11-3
CASSLTSGALGEQYF
TGTGCCAGCAGCTTAACTAGCGGGGCCTTGGGGGAGCAGTACTTC
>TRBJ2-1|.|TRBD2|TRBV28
CASCRGTSGAFNEQFF
TGTGCCAGCTGCCGGGGGACTAGCGGGGCATTCAATGAGCAGTTCTTC
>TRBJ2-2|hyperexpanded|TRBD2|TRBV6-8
CASSYRLAENTGELFF
TGTGCCAGCAGTTACCGACTAGCGGAGAACACCGGGGAGCTGTTTTTT